This passage covers 8 T cell receptor beta chains from one sample sequenced in a study of T cells and Merkel cell carcinoma outcomes. Assay: immunoSEQ multiplex PCR; the TCRdb copy retains only in-frame clones and omits some. The data contain 15,000 or so clones, approximately 87% of them singletons. Sequencing used tumor tissue from Merkel cell carcinoma. The receptors derive from a human donor with Merkel cell carcinoma.

The gene calls are TRBV9 and TRBJ2-7, with 10 bases matching TRBD1. V gave up 0 bases and J gave up 4 bases; unmatched junction bases: 4. The CDR3 runs 15 residues. The germline V gene has CDR1 SGDLS and CDR2 YYNGEE. The CDR3 reads CASSVGGGQGYEQYF. The DNA for the CDR3 is TGTGCCAGCAGCGTAGGGGGGGGACAGGGGTACGAGCAGTACTTC.

The chain employs TRBV2 and TRBJ2-5; no firm D call. V was clipped by 3 bases and J by 0 bases, with 5 bases between them. The CDR3 has 13 residues. The germline V gene has CDR1 SNHLY and CDR2 FYNNEI. CDR3 in amino acids: CASSERYQETQYF. CDR3 in DNA: TGTGCCAGCAGTGAGAGGTACCAAGAGACCCAGTACTTC.

V gene TRBV10-3 combines with J gene TRBJ1-3; the D is unclear. The CDR3 has 15 amino acids. V was cut by 6 bases and J by 2 bases, with 14 bases left in between. CDR1 and CDR2 (germline): ENHRY, SYGVKD. DNA of the CDR3: TGTGCCATCAGGCCGGGAACGCAAGCTGGAAACACCATATATTTT. Translated, it gives CAIRPGTQAGNTIYF.

This chain uses TRBV18 with TRBJ2-1; TRBD2 matches 9 bases. The V gene's germline CDR1 is KGHSH and CDR2 LQKENI. This CDR3 comprises 17 residues. The J segment lost 3 bases and the V segment lost 2 bases, leaving 8 bases of the junction unmatched. The CDR3 region is CASSPSQAGGYYNEQFF. The CDR3 DNA follows: TGTGCCAGCTCACCAAGCCAAGCGGGAGGATACTACAATGAGCAGTTCTTC.

The rearrangement links TRBV5-6 to TRBJ2-5; possible D gene TRBD2, 5 bases. Germline CDR1 SGHDT, CDR2 YYEEEE. CDR3 length: 17 residues. With 1 base removed from V and 3 bases from J, the gap between germline ends came to 19 bases. CDR3 amino acids: CASSLPSRASRKETQYF. The CDR3 nucleotides read TGTGCCAGCAGCTTGCCTAGTCGGGCTAGCAGGAAAGAGACCCAGTACTTC.

The V gene is TRBV5-1, the J gene TRBJ1-3; D call uncertain. Deletions cut 0 bases from V and 5 bases from J, with 6 bases between. This CDR3 has 13 amino acids. CDR1 SGHRS and CDR2 YFSETQ come from the germline V gene. DNA of the CDR3: TGCGCCAGCAGCTTGGGGGATCGAAACACCATATATTTT. This gives the protein CASSLGDRNTIYF.

The chain is built from TRBV5-1 and TRBJ1-4, with TRBD1 identical over 7 bases. The V segment lost 5 bases and the J segment 4 bases; nucleotides outside the gene matches: 5. The length of the CDR3 is 14 residues. Looked up from germline, CDR1 is SGHRS and CDR2 is YFSETQ. Here the CDR3 reads CASRSGQSNEKLFF. CDR3 nucleotide sequence: TGCGCCAGCAGATCGGGACAGAGTAATGAAAAACTGTTTTTT.

CDR3 sequence reads: CASSVSGANVLTF. For the CDR3, the DNA is TGTGCCAGCAGCGTATCTGGGGCCAACGTCCTGACTTTC. This chain connects TRBV5-5 to TRBJ2-6, with no clear D. Germline CDR1 SGHKS, CDR2 YYEKEE (reference sequence). V was cut by 4 bases and J by 1 base, with 3 bases left in between. This CDR3 region has 13 residues.